This T cell receptor beta chain appears in the sequencing data of a study of OX40 agonist ivuxolimab in advanced cancers. Only in-frame clones appear in the TCRdb table, and some are missing; sequencing was by immunoSEQ multiplex PCR. This table holds tens of thousands of clones, approximately 86% found once. J lost 5 bases, V lost 5 bases, and 6 bases had no gene match. The CDR3 loop spans 14 amino acids. Germline V gene sequence: CDR1 SGHAT, CDR2 FQNNGV. This clonotype was sampled from an adult with an advanced solid tumor such as melanoma, head and neck, liver or kidney cancer. Sample: CD4+ or CD8+ T cells sorted from blood, taken in a trial of the OX40 agonist ivuxolimab. The chain has TRBV11-2 and TRBJ2-5; 9 nucleotides line up with TRBD1. CDR3 DNA sequence: TGTGCCAGCAGCCCTCGGACAGGGGACGAGACCCAGTACTTC. Translating gives CASSPRTGDETQYF.